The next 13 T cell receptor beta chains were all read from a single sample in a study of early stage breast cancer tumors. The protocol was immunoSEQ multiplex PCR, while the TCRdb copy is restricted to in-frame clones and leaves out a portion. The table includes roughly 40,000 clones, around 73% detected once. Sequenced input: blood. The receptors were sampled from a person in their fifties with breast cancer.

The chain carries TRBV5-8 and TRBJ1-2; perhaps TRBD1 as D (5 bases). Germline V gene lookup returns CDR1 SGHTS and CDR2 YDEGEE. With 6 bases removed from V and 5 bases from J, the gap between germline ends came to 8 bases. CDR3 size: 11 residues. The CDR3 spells CASTSGYGYTF. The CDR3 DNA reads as TGTGCCAGCACCTCAGGGTATGGCTACACCTTC.

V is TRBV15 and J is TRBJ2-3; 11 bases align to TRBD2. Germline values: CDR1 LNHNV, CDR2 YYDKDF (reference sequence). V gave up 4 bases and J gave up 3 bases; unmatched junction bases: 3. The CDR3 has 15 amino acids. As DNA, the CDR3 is TGTGCCACCAGCACGCTAGCGGGAGGAACAGATACGCAGTATTTT. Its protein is CATSTLAGGTDTQYF.

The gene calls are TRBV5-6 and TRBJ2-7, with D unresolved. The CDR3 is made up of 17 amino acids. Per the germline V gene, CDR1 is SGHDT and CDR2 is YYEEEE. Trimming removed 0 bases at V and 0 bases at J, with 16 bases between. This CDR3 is CASSLAFTVRSSYEQYF. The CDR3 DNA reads TGTGCCAGCAGCTTGGCCTTTACAGTCCGAAGCTCCTACGAGCAGTACTTC.

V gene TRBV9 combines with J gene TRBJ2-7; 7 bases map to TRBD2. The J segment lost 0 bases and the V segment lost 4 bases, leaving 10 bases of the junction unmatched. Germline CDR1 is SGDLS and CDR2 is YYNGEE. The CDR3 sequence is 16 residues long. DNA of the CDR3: TGTGCCAGCAGCCCCATACTAGCGACGAGCTCCTACGAGCAGTACTTC. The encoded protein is CASSPILATSSYEQYF.

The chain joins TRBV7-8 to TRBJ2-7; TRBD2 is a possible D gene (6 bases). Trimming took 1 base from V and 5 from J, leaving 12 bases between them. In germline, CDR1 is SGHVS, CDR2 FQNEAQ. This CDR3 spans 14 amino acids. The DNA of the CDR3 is TGTGCCAGCAGCTTAGTAGGACTATCCCACGAGCAGTACGTC. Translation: CASSLVGLSHEQYV.

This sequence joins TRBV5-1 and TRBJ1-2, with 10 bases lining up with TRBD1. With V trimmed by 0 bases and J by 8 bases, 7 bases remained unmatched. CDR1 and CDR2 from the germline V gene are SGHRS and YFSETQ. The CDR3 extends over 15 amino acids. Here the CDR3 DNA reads TGCGCCAGCAGCTTGGTTGCGACAGGGGGCATAGGCTACACCTTC. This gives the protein CASSLVATGGIGYTF.

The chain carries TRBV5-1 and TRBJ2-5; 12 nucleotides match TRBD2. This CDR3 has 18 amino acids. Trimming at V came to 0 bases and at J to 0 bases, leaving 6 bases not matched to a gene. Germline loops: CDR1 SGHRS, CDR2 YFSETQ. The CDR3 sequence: CASSLVASGGAYQETQYF. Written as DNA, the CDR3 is TGCGCCAGCAGCTTGGTGGCTAGCGGGGGGGCCTACCAAGAGACCCAGTACTTC. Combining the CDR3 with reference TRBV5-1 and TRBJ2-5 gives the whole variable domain KAGVTQTPRYLIKTRGQQVTLSCSPISGHRSVSWYQQTPGQGLQFLFEYFSETQRNKGNFPGRFSGRQFSNSRSEMNVSTLELGDSALYLCASSLVASGGAYQETQYFGPGTRLLVL.

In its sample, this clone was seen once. CDR3 nucleotides: TGTGCCAGCAGTGGGACGCCCGGGACTAGCAGAGAGACCCAGTACTTC. Its translation: CASSGTPGTSRETQYF. V is TRBV6-1 and J is TRBJ2-5, with 9 bases identical to TRBD2. V lost 4 bases and J lost 4; bases outside the gene matches: 10. Germline V gene data show CDR1 as MNHNS and CDR2 as SASEGT. CDR3 size: 16 residues.

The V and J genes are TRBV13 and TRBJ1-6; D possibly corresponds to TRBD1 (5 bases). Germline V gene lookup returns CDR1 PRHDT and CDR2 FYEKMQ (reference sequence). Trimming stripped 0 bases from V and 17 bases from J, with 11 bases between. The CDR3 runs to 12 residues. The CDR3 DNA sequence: TGTGCCAGCAGCTTAGGCCAAGGGGCGGTCCACTTT. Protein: CASSLGQGAVHF.

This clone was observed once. The CDR3 coding sequence is TGTGCCAGCAGCTTGGCAGGGGTGGGCAATCAGCCCCAGCATTTT. This gives the protein CASSLAGVGNQPQHF. The chain joins TRBV5-5 to TRBJ1-5, with a possible D match to TRBD1 (6 bases). This CDR3 comprises 15 residues. Trimming took 0 bases from V and 2 from J, leaving 9 bases between them. Germline CDR1 SGHKS, CDR2 YYEKEE (reference sequence).

The CDR3 region has the DNA TGTGCCAGCAAGGCGGGGCCTGGTCGGGATACGCAGTATTTT. This translates into CASKAGPGRDTQYF. V and J are TRBV6-1 and TRBJ2-3; D may be TRBD2 (6 bases). The length of the CDR3 is 14 residues. Germline V gives CDR1 MNHNS, CDR2 SASEGT. Trimming pared 7 bases from V and 6 bases from J, leaving 17 bases between.

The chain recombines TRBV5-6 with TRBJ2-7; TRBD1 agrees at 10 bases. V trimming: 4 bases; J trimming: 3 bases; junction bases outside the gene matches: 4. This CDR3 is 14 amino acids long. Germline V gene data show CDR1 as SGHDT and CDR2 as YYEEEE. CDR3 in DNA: TGTGCCAGCAGCCGATGGGACAGGGGCTACGAGCAGTACGTC. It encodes CASSRWDRGYEQYV.

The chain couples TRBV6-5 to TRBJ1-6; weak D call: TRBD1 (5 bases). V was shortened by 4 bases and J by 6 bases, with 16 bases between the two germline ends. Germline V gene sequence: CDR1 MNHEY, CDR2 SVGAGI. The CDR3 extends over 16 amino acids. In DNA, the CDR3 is TGTGCCAGCAGTTTGGAAGGGGCAGCAATTAATTCACCCCTCCACTTT. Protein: CASSLEGAAINSPLHF.